This T cell receptor (beta chain) comes out of a study of CD8 T cells in Susac syndrome (dated by TCRdb to the late 2010s). Study-wide context: The study used repertoire sequencing to test whether antigen drove CD8+ T cell activation and differentiation in Susac syndrome. CD8+ T cell repertoire clonality was compared between approximately 12 healthy donors, approximately 14 Susac syndrome patients and approximately 15 multiple sclerosis patients. The investigation overall reported the following: The study acknowledged that relatively few individuals were included in the TCR sequencing and HLA analysis.

A note on this clonotype: It lacks a known antigen. Within one base of it there is no much larger clone, and no base qualities were kept.

RNA was extracted using the RNeasy kit, and roughly 0.5 to 1 ug of the RNA was reverse transcribed with random hexamers. TCR beta CDR3 regions were amplified with the immunoSEQ multiplex PCR assay covering 54 Vbeta and 13 Jbeta segments. To correct PCR amplification bias, a synthetic template baseline was used for both primer optimization and computational correction. Concerning the study's data processing: Reads were annotated to V, D and J genes per IMGT and analyzed with immunoSEQ Analyzer, keeping only productive sequences. Clonality was calculated as one minus the Shannon entropy normalized by log2 of the number of productive unique sequences. For each patient and control, public and private clones were evaluated among the 100 most prevalent clones. Susac-specific clones were defined as absent from healthy and MS cohorts, roughly 1,100 published viral clones and other ImmuneACCESS disease sequences. TCRdb reworked the public reads: Q25 trimming with fastp, MiXCR clone assembly, productive beta chains retained. Rows with one shared CDR3 protein collapse into an entry with the most common genes and DNA. The V and J calls follow TCRdb's processing rather than the paper's. Across this sample there are 130,000 to 150,000 distinct CDR3 sequences, with approximately 93% seen only once. Of the sample, around 0.29% is held by the ten largest clones.

Peripheral blood CD8+ and CD4+ T cells from healthy donors, Susac syndrome patients and multiple sclerosis patients were profiled by high-throughput TCR beta sequencing. Healthy donors were included as age- and sex-matched controls. CD8+ TEMRA cells were enriched by FACS, while bulk CD8+ and CD4+ T cells were purified by magnetic negative isolation. Blood was collected in EDTA tubes and processed within 24 hours, with PBMCs isolated through density gradient centrifugation. PBMCs intended for TCR sequencing were frozen in liquid nitrogen and were later thawed in a 37 degrees C water bath. The sorted or isolated CD4+, CD8+ and CD8+ TEMRA cells had a purity of 90% or higher. This TCR was recovered from a human donor in good health. Sequencing was performed on CD8+ T cells from PBMCs.

In nucleotides, the sequence is TGTGCCAGCAGCCCCCCCCTAGCGACAGATACGCAGTATTTT. It encodes CASSPPLATDTQYF. Recombination joined TRBV4-2 with TRBJ2-3; the D segment could be TRBD2, given 6 matching bases. Between the V and J ends, shortened by 4 bases and 3 bases respectively, the junction contains 11 bases. CDR1 LGHNA and CDR2 YNFKEQ are derived from the germline V gene. The CDR3 contains 14 residues, cysteine and phenylalanine counted. Kept here is only the CDR3 DNA, which spans 42 bases and is read in frame from base 1.